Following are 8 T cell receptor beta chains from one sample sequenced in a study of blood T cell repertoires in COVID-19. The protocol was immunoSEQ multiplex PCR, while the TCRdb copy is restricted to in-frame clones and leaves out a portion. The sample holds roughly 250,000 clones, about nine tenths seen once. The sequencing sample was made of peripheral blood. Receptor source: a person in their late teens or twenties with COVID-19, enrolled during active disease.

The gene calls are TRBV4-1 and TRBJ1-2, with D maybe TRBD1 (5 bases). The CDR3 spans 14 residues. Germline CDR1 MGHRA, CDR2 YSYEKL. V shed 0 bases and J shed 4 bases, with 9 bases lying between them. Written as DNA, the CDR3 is TGCGCCAGCAGCCAAGACGTGACAGCCTATGGCTACACCTTC. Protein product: CASSQDVTAYGYTF.

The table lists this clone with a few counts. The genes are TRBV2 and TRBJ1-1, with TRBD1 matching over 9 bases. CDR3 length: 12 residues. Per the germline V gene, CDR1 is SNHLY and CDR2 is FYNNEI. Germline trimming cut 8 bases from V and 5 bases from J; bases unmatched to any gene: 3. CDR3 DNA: TGTGCCAGCGCCGGACAGGGGACTGAAGCTTTCTTT. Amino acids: CASAGQGTEAFF.

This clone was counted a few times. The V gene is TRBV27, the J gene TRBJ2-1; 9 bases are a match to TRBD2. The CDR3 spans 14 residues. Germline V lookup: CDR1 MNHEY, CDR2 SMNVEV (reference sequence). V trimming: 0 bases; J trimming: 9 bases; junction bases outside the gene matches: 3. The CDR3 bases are TGTGCCAGCAGTTTATCGACTAGCGGAGGTGAGCAGTTCTTC. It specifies CASSLSTSGGEQFF.

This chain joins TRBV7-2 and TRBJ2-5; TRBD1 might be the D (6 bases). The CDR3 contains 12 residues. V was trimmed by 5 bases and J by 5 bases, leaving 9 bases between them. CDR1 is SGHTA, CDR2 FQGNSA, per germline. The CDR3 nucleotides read TGTGCCAGCAGCCCGCAGGGGGAGACCCAGTACTTC. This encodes CASSPQGETQYF.

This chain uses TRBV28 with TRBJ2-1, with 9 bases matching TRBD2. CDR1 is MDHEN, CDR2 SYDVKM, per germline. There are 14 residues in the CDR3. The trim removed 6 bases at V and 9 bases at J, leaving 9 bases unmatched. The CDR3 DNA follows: TGTGCCAGCAGGACAAAGGCGGGAGGGGGTGAGCAGTTCTTC. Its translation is CASRTKAGGGEQFF.

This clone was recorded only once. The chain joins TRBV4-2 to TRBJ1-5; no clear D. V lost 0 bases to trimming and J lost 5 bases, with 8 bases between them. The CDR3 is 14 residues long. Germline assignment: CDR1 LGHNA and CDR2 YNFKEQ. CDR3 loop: CASSQDLGDQPQHF. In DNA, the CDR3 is TGTGCCAGCAGCCAAGATTTGGGAGATCAGCCCCAGCATTTT.

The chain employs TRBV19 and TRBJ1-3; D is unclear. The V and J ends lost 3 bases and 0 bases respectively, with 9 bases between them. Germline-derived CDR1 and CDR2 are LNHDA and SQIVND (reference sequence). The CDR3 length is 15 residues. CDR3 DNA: TGTGCCAGTAGTATCGCACTGTACTCTGGAAACACCATATATTTT. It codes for CASSIALYSGNTIYF.

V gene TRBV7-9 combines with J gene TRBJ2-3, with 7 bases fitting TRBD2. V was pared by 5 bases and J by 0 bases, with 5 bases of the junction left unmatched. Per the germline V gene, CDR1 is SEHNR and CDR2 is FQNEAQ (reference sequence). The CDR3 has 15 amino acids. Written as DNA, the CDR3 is TGTGCCAGCAGCGCGGGACTATCTAGCACAGATACGCAGTATTTT. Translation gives CASSAGLSSTDTQYF. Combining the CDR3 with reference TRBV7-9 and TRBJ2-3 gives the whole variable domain DTGVSQNPRHKITKRGQNVTFRCDPISEHNRLYWYRQTLGQGPEFLTYFQNEAQLEKSRLLSDRFSAERPKGSFSTLEIQRTEQGDSAMYLCASSAGLSSTDTQYFGPGTRLTVL.